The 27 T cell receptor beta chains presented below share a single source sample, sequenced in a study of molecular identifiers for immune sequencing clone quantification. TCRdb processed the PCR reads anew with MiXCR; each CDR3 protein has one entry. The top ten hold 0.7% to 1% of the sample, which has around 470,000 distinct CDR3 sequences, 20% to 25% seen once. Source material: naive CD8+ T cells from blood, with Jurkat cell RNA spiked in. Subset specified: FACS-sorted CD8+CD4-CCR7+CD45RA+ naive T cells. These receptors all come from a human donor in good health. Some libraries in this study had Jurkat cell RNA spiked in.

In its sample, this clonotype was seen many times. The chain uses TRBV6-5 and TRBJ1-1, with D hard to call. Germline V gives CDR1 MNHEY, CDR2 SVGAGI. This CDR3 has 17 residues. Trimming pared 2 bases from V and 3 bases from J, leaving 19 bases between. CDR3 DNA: TGTGCCAGCAGTTACAGTGACGGAAGCATAACGGACACTGAAGCTTTCTTT. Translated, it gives CASSYSDGSITDTEAFF.

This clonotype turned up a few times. In nucleotides, the CDR3 is TGTGCCAGTAGTGGAGACAGGGGGCAGGGCTACACCTTC. This encodes CASSGDRGQGYTF. The rearrangement links TRBV19 to TRBJ1-2; 10 bases align to TRBD1. The germline CDR1 and CDR2 sequences are LNHDA and SQIVND (reference sequence). CDR3 length: 13 amino acids. Trimming at V came to 5 bases and at J to 8 bases, leaving 5 bases not matched to a gene.

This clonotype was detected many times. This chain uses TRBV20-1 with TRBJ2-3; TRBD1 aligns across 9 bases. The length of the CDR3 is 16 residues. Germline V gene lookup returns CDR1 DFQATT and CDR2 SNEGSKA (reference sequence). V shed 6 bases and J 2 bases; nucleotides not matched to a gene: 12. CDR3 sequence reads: CSAPDPGQGVTDTQYF. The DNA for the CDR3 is TGCAGTGCCCCTGATCCGGGACAGGGAGTCACAGATACGCAGTATTTT.

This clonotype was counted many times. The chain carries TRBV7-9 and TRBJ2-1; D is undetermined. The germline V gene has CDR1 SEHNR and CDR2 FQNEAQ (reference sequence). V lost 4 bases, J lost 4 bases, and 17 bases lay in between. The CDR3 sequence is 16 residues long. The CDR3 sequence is CASSSARASFYNEQFF. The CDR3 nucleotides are TGTGCCAGCAGCTCCGCCCGGGCGAGTTTTTACAATGAGCAGTTCTTC.

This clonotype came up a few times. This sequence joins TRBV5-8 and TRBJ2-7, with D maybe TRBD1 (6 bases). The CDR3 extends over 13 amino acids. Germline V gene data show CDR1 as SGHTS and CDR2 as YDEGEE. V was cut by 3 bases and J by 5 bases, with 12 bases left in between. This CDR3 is CASSYRVYHEQYF. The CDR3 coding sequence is TGTGCCAGCAGCTACAGGGTTTATCACGAGCAGTACTTC.

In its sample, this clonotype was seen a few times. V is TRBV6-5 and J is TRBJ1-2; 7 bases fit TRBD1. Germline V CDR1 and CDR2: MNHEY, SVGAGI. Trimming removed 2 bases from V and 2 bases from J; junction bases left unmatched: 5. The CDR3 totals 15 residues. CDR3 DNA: TGTGCCAGCAGTTACGTCCCAGGGGGGAACTATGGCTACACCTTC. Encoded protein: CASSYVPGGNYGYTF.

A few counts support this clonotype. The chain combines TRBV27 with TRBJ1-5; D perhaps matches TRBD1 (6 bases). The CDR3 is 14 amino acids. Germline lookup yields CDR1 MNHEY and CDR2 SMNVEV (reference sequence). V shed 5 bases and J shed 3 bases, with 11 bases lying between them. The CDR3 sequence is CASSVGQNNQPQHF. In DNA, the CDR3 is TGTGCCAGCAGTGTCGGACAGAACAATCAGCCCCAGCATTTT.

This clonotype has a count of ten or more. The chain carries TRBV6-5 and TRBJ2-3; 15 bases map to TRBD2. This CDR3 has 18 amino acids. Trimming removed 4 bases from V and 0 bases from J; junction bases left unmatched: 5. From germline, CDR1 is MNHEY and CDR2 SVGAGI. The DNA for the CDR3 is TGTGCCAGCAGTTCCCCGGGACTAGCGGGGGGCAGCACAGATACGCAGTATTTT. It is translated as CASSSPGLAGGSTDTQYF.

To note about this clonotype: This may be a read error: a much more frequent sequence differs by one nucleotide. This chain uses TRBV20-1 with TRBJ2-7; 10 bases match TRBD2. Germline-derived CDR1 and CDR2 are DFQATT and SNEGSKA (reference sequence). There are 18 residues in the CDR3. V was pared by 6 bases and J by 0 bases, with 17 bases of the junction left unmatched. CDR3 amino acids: CSARPGPAGGPGSYEQYF. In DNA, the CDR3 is TGCAGTGCACGACCCGGACCAGCGGGAGGGCCCGGCTCCTACGAGCAGTACTTC.

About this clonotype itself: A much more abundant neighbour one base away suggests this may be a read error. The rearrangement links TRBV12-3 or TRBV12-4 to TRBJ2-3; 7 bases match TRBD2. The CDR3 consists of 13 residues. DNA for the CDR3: TGTGCCAGCAGTTTTGGGAGGGGAGATACGCCGTATTTT. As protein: CASSFGRGDTPYF.

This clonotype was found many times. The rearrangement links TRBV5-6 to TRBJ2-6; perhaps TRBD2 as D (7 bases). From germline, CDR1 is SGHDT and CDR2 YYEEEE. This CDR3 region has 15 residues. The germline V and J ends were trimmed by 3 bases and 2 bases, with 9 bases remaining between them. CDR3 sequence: CASSSGGPGANVLTF. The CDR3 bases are TGTGCCAGCAGCTCGGGGGGCCCTGGGGCCAACGTCCTGACTTTC. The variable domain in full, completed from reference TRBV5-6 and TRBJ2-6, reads DAGVTQSPTHLIKTRGQQVTLRCSPKSGHDTVSWYQQALGQGPQFIFQYYEEEERQRGNFPDRFSGHQFPNYSSELNVNALLLGDSALYLCASSSGGPGANVLTFGAGSRLTVL.

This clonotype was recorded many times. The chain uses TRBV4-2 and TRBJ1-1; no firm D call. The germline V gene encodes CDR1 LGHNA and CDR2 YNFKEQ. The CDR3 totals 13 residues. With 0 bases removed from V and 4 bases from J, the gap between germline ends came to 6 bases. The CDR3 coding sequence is TGTGCCAGCAGCCAAGAGCAGAGCACTGAAGCTTTCTTT. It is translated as CASSQEQSTEAFF.

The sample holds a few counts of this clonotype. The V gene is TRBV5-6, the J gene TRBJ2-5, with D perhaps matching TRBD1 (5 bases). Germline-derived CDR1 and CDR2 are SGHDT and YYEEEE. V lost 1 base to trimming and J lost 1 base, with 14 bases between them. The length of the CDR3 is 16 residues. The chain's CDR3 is CASSLMPGPLQETQYF. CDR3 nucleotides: TGTGCCAGCAGCTTGATGCCAGGGCCCCTCCAAGAGACCCAGTACTTC.

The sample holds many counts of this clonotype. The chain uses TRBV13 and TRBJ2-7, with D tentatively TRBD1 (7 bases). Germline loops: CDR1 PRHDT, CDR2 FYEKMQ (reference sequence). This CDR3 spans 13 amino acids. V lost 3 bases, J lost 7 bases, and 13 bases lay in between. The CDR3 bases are TGTGCCAGCAGCTTCCTACAGGGGAGGGAGCAGTACTTC. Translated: CASSFLQGREQYF.

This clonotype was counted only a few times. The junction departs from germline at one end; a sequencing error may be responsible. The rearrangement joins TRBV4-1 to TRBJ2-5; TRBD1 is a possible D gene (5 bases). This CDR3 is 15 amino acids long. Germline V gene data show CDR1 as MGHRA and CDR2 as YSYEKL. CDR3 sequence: CTSSQETQGRETQYF. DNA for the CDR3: TGCACCAGCAGCCAAGAGACCCAGGGTAGAGAGACCCAGTACTTC.

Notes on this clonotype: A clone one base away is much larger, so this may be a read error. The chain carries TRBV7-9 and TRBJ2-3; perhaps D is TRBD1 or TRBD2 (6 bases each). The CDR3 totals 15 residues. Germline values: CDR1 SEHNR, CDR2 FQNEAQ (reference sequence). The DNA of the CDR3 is TGTGCCAACAGCCCCCCTGGGGGGCTCACAGATACGCAGTATTTT. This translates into CANSPPGGLTDTQYF.

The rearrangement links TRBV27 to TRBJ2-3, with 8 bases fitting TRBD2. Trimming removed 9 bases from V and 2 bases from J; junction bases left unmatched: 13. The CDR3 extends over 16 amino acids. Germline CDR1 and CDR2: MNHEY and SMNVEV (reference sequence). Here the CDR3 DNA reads TGTGCCAGTAATAGTTGGGGCGGGGGGCCCACAGATACGCAGTATTTT. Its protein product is CASNSWGGGPTDTQYF.

The CDR3: CASSFGQGRILSYEQYF. The DNA of the CDR3 is TGCGCCAGCAGCTTCGGACAGGGGCGAATTCTGTCCTACGAGCAGTACTTC. The chain combines TRBV5-1 with TRBJ2-7; 9 nucleotides line up with TRBD1. Trimming at V came to 2 bases and at J to 1 base, leaving 10 bases not matched to a gene. Germline V CDR1 and CDR2: SGHRS, YFSETQ. The CDR3 has 17 amino acids.

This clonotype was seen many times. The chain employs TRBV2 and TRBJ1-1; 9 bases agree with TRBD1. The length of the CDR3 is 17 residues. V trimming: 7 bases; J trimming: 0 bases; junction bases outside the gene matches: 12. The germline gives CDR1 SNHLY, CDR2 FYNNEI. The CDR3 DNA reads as TGTGCCAGCAATTTGGGACAGGGCCAAACCTTGAACACTGAAGCTTTCTTT. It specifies CASNLGQGQTLNTEAFF.

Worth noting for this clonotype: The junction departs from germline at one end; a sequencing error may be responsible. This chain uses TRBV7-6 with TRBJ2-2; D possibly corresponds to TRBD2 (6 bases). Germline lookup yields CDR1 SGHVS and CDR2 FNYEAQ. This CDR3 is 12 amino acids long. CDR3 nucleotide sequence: TGTGCCAGCAGCTTTTTGGGCGGGGAGCTGCTTTTT. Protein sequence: CASSFLGGELLF.

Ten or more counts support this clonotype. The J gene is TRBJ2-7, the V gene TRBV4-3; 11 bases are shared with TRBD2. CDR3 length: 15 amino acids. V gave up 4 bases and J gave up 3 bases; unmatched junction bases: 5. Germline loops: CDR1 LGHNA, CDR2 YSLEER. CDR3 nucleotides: TGCGCCAGCAGCCCATCGCTAGCGGGAGGCTACGAGCAGTACTTC. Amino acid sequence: CASSPSLAGGYEQYF.

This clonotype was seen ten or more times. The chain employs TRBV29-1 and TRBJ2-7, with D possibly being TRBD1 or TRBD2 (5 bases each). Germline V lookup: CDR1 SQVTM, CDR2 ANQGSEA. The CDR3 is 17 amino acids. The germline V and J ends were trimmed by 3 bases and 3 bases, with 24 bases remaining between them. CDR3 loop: CSVDNTWGGSDGYEQYF. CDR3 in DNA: TGCAGCGTTGACAACACCTGGGGCGGGTCCGACGGCTACGAGCAGTACTTC.

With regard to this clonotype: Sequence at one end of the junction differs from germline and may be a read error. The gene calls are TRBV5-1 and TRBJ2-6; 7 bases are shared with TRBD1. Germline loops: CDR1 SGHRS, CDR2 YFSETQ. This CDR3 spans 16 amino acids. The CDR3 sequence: CASSYRGVAGANALTF. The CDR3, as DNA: TGCGCCAGCAGCTACAGGGGAGTAGCTGGGGCCAACGCCCTGACTTTC. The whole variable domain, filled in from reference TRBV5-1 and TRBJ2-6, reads KAGVTQTPRYLIKTRGQQVTLSCSPISGHRSVSWYQQTPGQGLQFLFEYFSETQRNKGNFPGRFSGRQFSNSRSEMNVSTLELGDSALYLCASSYRGVAGANALTFGAGSRLTVL.

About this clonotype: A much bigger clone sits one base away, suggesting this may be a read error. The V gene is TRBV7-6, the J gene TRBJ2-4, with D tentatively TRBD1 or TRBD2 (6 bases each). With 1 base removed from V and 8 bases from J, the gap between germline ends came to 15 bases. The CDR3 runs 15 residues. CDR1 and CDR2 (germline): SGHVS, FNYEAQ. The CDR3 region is CASSLVPGAADIQYF. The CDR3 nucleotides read TGTGCCAGCAGCTTAGTTCCGGGGGCGGCGGACATTCAGTACTTC.

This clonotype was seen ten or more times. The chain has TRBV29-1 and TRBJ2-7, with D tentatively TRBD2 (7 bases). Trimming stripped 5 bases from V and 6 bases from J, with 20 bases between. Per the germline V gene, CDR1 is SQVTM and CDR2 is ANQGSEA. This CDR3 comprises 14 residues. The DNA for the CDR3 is TGCAGCGTTCAGCTTGGCGGGGGCCCCCTCGAGCAGTACTTC. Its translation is CSVQLGGGPLEQYF.

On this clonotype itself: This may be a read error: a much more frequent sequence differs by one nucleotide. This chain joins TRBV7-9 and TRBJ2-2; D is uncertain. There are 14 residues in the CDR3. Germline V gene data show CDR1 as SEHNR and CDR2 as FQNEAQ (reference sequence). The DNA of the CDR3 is TGTGCCGGCAGCTTACTTCTGAACACCGGGGAGCTGTTTTTT. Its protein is CAGSLLLNTGELFF.

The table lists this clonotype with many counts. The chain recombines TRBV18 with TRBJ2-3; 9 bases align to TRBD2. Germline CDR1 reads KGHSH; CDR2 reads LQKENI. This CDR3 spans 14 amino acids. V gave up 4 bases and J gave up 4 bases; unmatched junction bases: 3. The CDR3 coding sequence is TGTGCCAGCTCACTAGCGGGAGCGTCAGATACGCAGTATTTT. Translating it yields CASSLAGASDTQYF.